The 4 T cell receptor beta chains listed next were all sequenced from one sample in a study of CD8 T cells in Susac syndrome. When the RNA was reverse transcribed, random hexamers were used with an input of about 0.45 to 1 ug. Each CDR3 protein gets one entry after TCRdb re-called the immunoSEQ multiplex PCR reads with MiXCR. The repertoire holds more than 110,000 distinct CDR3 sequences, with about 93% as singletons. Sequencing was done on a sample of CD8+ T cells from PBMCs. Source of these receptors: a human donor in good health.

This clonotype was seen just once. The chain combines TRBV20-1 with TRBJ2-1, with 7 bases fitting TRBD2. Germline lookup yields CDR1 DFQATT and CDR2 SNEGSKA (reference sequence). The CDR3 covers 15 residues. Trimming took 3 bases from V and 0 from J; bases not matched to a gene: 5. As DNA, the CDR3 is TGCAGTGCTAGCGTGGGGGGGAGCTCCTACAATGAGCAGTTCTTC. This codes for CSASVGGSSYNEQFF.

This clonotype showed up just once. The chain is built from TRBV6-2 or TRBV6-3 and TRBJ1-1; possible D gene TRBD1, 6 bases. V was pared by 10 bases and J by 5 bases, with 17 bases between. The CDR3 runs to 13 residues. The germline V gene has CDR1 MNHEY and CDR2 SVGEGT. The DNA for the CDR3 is TGTGCCACACGGGGCAGGGGAGGAACTGAAGCTTTCTTT. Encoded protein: CATRGRGGTEAFF.

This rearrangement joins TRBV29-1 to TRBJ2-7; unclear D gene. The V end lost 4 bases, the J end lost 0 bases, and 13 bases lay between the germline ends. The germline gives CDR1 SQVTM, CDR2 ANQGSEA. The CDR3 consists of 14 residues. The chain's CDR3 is CSVVGGPSSYEQYF. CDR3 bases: TGCAGCGTTGTTGGCGGACCTAGCTCCTACGAGCAGTACTTC.

DNA of the CDR3: TGTGCCAGCAGTTCTGTGACAGGGATTGTAAACGAGCAGTACTTC. Protein product: CASSSVTGIVNEQYF. The rearrangement uses TRBV12-3 or TRBV12-4 and TRBJ2-7; 7 nucleotides line up with TRBD1. The CDR3 contains 15 residues. V was pared by 4 bases and J by 5 bases, with 11 bases of the junction left unmatched.